This entry features one TCR beta chain sequence. The CDR3 length is 15 residues. The germline V gene encodes CDR1 MDHEN and CDR2 SYDVKM. V lost 7 bases to trimming and J lost 4 bases; unmatched junction nucleotides: 8. The sample originates from a study of blood T cell repertoires in COVID-19. Assay: immunoSEQ multiplex PCR; the TCRdb copy retains only in-frame clones and omits some. The sample consists of fewer than 250,000 clones, approximately 83% of them appearing once. The sample taken for sequencing was peripheral blood. This chain joins TRBV28 and TRBJ2-1, with 9 bases aligning to TRBD2. The TCR sequence derives from a human donor in a cohort sampled during active COVID-19. In DNA form, the CDR3 reads TGTGCCAGCACCTTACCGGGACTAGCTTACAATGAGCAGTTCTTC. Encoded protein: CASTLPGLAYNEQFF.